The entry that follows covers one T cell receptor beta chain sequence. Its antigen is not known. This sample is part of a study of cytomegalovirus exposure and HLA in healthy donors. General study points: With later analysis, a missense DCLRE1C variant became linked to TCR beta V- and J-gene trimming. Several V segments, TRBV6-2 and TRBV6-3 among them, could not be told apart and were dropped. Per a prior analysis, the majority of TCR beta V segments were productive roughly 87% or roughly 30% of the time.

Germline values: CDR1 SGHRS, CDR2 YFSETQ. J was trimmed by 7 bases and V by 2 bases; bases with no gene match: 10. The CDR3 loop spans 15 amino acids. The study ran its PCR with 60 Vbeta and 13 Jbeta primers. The protocol was immunoSEQ multiplex PCR, while the TCRdb copy is restricted to in-frame clones and leaves out a portion. The sample has more than 150,000 clones, 60% to 85% seen once; the top ten hold about 3.1%. The rearrangement links TRBV5-1 to TRBJ2-7, with 9 bases aligning to TRBD1. Material: PBMCs. This sequence originates from a woman in her forties or fifties in good health and CMV-seropositive. CDR3 residues: CASSLADRGVSEQYF. The DNA for the CDR3 is TGCGCCAGCAGCTTAGCAGACAGGGGGGTATCGGAGCAGTACTTC.